The 30 T cell receptor beta chains listed next were all sequenced from one sample in a study of cytomegalovirus exposure and HLA in healthy donors. Assay: immunoSEQ multiplex PCR; the TCRdb copy retains only in-frame clones and omits some. The table shows 110,000 or so clones, with around 88% occurring only once. Source material: PBMCs. All receptors come from a young man in good health and CMV-seronegative.

The CDR3 region is CASSGGGLKNSNQPQHF. The CDR3 DNA is TGTGCCAGCAGTGGGGGAGGGCTGAAAAATAGCAATCAGCCCCAGCATTTT. The chain combines TRBV6-1 with TRBJ1-5; D is uncertain. V lost 4 bases to trimming and J lost 0 bases, with 16 bases between them. Germline V CDR1 and CDR2: MNHNS, SASEGT. The CDR3 has 17 amino acids.

The V call is TRBV11-3, the J call TRBJ1-1; TRBD1 agrees at 8 bases. V dropped 7 bases and J dropped 3; count of bases not matched to a gene: 4. The germline gives CDR1 SGHNT, CDR2 YENEEA. The CDR3 runs to 13 residues. CDR3 in amino acids: CASTMTGDTEAFF. The CDR3 nucleotides are TGTGCCAGCACAATGACAGGGGACACTGAAGCTTTCTTT.

The chain couples TRBV6-1 to TRBJ2-1, with 12 nucleotides matching TRBD2. Germline assignment: CDR1 MNHNS and CDR2 SASEGT. The CDR3 runs 16 residues. V shed 4 bases, J shed 4 bases, and the junction held 5 bases outside the gene matches. Written as DNA, the CDR3 is TGTGCCAGCAGTGGGCGGACTAGCGGGAATTACAATGAGCAGTTCTTC. Translating gives CASSGRTSGNYNEQFF.

The rearrangement joins TRBV9 to TRBJ2-1, with 7 bases fitting TRBD2. The junction had 18 bases not matched to a gene; V was cut back by 0 bases and J by 6 bases. The CDR3 length is 19 residues. Per germline, CDR1 SGDLS and CDR2 YYNGEE. The CDR3 loop reads CASSVGGGFLKGLSNEQFF. As DNA, the CDR3 is TGTGCCAGCAGCGTAGGGGGAGGGTTTTTGAAGGGGTTGTCCAATGAGCAGTTCTTC.

Here the CDR3 DNA reads TGTGCCAGCAGCTCACAGACGGGGAACAATCAGCCCCAGCATTTT. Its translation is CASSSQTGNNQPQHF. The chain uses TRBV7-2 and TRBJ1-5; D unclear. Germline V CDR1 and CDR2: SGHTA, FQGNSA. Trimming removed 4 bases from V and 3 bases from J, with 13 bases in between. This CDR3 region has 15 residues.

Only one count was recorded for this clone. The CDR3, as DNA: TGTGCCAGCTTAGCTAGCGGGAGGGCCCTCCATGAGCAGTTCTTC. Its translation is CASLASGRALHEQFF. The V call is TRBV11-3, the J call TRBJ2-1; 12 bases line up with TRBD2. Germline loops: CDR1 SGHNT, CDR2 YENEEA. This CDR3 comprises 15 residues. Trimming cost V 8 bases and J 8 bases; bases outside gene matches: 10.

The rearrangement uses TRBV28 and TRBJ1-3; no clear D. Germline V gene data show CDR1 as MDHEN and CDR2 as SYDVKM. The CDR3 runs to 15 residues. V gave up 2 bases and J gave up 0 bases, with 8 bases separating them. CDR3 residues: CASSLNGLSGNTIYF. Here the CDR3 DNA reads TGTGCCAGCAGTTTAAACGGACTCTCTGGAAACACCATATATTTT.

V is TRBV5-4 and J is TRBJ2-7; 7 nucleotides match TRBD2. J lost 0 bases, V lost 0 bases, and 3 bases had no gene match. The CDR3 has 15 residues. Germline lookup yields CDR1 SGHNT and CDR2 YYREEE (reference sequence). This CDR3 reads CASSLGRGNSYEQYF. In DNA, the CDR3 is TGTGCCAGCAGCTTGGGGCGGGGGAACTCCTACGAGCAGTACTTC.

The chain carries TRBV28 and TRBJ2-7, with D perhaps TRBD1 (6 bases). The CDR3 runs 15 residues. Per germline, CDR1 MDHEN and CDR2 SYDVKM. The germline V and J ends were trimmed by 4 bases and 3 bases, with 16 bases remaining between them. The CDR3 nucleotides are TGTGCCAGCAGTTCAACTGTGGCAGGGGACTACGAGCAGTACTTC. Translating gives CASSSTVAGDYEQYF.

This clone was seen more than once but under ten times. The chain recombines TRBV18 with TRBJ1-1; no firm D call. V shed 8 bases and J shed 1 base, with 14 bases lying between them. The CDR3 length is 14 residues. CDR1 is KGHSH and CDR2 is LQKENI in the germline V gene. The CDR3 nucleotides are TGTGCCAGCACCCTGTCAATCGGGAACACTGAAGCTTTCTTT. Translation gives CASTLSIGNTEAFF. Looking up the rest from reference TRBV18 and TRBJ1-1 gives the full variable domain: NAGVMQNPRHLVRRRGQEARLRCSPMKGHSHVYWYRQLPEEGLKFMVYLQKENIIDESGMPKERFSAEFPKEGPSILRIQQVVRGDSAAYFCASTLSIGNTEAFFGQGTRLTVV.

The chain joins TRBV5-1 to TRBJ1-3, with D possibly TRBD1 on 5 matching bases. The CDR3 has 14 amino acids. V lost 3 bases, J lost 2 bases, and 9 bases lay in between. Germline V lookup: CDR1 SGHRS, CDR2 YFSETQ. DNA of the CDR3: TGCGCCAGCAGCTATACAGGTCCTGGAAACACCATATATTTT. Its protein is CASSYTGPGNTIYF.

The chain uses TRBV27 and TRBJ1-2; 7 bases map to TRBD1. The ends lost 4 bases at V and 5 bases at J; junction bases unmatched: 4. CDR1 MNHEY and CDR2 SMNVEV come from the germline V gene (reference sequence). This CDR3 region has 13 residues. CDR3 nucleotides: TGTGCCAGCAGTTCTGGGACAGCTTATGGCTACACCTTC. It translates to CASSSGTAYGYTF.

The chain recombines TRBV11-3 with TRBJ2-7, with 11 nucleotides matching TRBD1. Germline V gene sequence: CDR1 SGHNT, CDR2 YENEEA. This CDR3 spans 17 amino acids. J lost 1 base, V lost 5 bases, and 10 bases had no gene match. The CDR3 DNA reads TGTGCCAGCAGCCCCGGGACAGGGGGTATCATTTCCTACGAGCAGTACTTC. Translating it yields CASSPGTGGIISYEQYF.

The DNA of the CDR3 is TGTGCCAGTAGTGAATACAGGGTGACTCAGCCCCAGCATTTT. It is translated as CASSEYRVTQPQHF. The chain recombines TRBV19 with TRBJ1-5, with D perhaps matching TRBD1 (6 bases). Between the trimmed V and J ends, which lost 5 bases and 6 bases, there was a span of 14 bases. Germline CDR1 and CDR2: LNHDA and SQIVND (reference sequence). The CDR3 covers 14 residues.

This chain links TRBV19 with TRBJ1-5, with D unresolved. The ends were cut back, 6 bases at V and 5 bases at J, with 8 bases in the middle. The germline gives CDR1 LNHDA, CDR2 SQIVND (reference sequence). The CDR3 covers 12 residues. The CDR3 sequence: CASRRTDQPQHF. CDR3 nucleotide sequence: TGTGCCAGTAGGCGAACCGATCAGCCCCAGCATTTT.

The chain is built from TRBV27 and TRBJ2-1; 11 bases map to TRBD2. V was pared by 6 bases and J by 6 bases, with 10 bases of the junction left unmatched. This CDR3 is 16 amino acids long. The V gene's germline CDR1 is MNHEY and CDR2 SMNVEV (reference sequence). The CDR3, as DNA: TGTGCCAGCAGGCTCTCTAGCGGGAGGAAGGGCAATGAGCAGTTCTTC. It specifies CASRLSSGRKGNEQFF.

This clone came up once. The chain recombines TRBV19 with TRBJ1-5; TRBD1 matches 8 bases. V trimming: 5 bases; J trimming: 4 bases; junction bases outside the gene matches: 7. Germline V CDR1 and CDR2: LNHDA, SQIVND (reference sequence). The CDR3 has 15 residues. CDR3 loop: CASSPQTGVNQPQHF. The CDR3 nucleotides are TGTGCCAGTAGTCCACAGACAGGGGTGAATCAGCCCCAGCATTTT. Looking up the rest from reference TRBV19 and TRBJ1-5 gives the full variable domain: DGGITQSPKYLFRKEGQNVTLSCEQNLNHDAMYWYRQDPGQGLRLIYYSQIVNDFQKGDIAEGYSVSREKKESFPLTVTSAQKNPTAFYLCASSPQTGVNQPQHFGDGTRLSIL.

This clone was seen a single time. The rearrangement links TRBV28 to TRBJ1-1; D remains ambiguous. Trimming pared 1 base from V and 3 bases from J, leaving 15 bases between. The CDR3 loop spans 16 amino acids. Germline CDR1 is MDHEN and CDR2 is SYDVKM. CDR3 coding DNA: TGTGCCAGCAGTTTATTGAGGTCAGCTTTCGACACTGAAGCTTTCTTT. This sequence encodes CASSLLRSAFDTEAFF.

This clone was seen a single time. This chain uses TRBV11-2 with TRBJ2-1, with 12 positions matching TRBD2. The CDR3 covers 16 residues. V lost 3 bases and J lost 7; bases outside the gene matches: 7. Germline V CDR1 and CDR2: SGHAT, FQNNGV. CDR3 bases: TGTGCCAGCAGCTTCCTGACTAGCGGGAGTACGAATGAGCAGTTCTTC. Translation: CASSFLTSGSTNEQFF.

This chain connects TRBV9 to TRBJ2-3, with D perhaps TRBD1 (6 bases). This CDR3 comprises 16 residues. Germline V gives CDR1 SGDLS, CDR2 YYNGEE. V lost 0 bases and J lost 0, with 11 bases in between. The CDR3 DNA sequence: TGTGCCAGCAGCGTAGGACAGGACGCTAGCACAGATACGCAGTATTTT. Translated, it gives CASSVGQDASTDTQYF.

The V and J genes are TRBV7-2 and TRBJ1-1; D remains ambiguous. There are 13 residues in the CDR3. CDR1 and CDR2 (germline): SGHTA, FQGNSA. Trimming took 7 bases from V and 5 from J, leaving 14 bases between them. The CDR3 protein is CASTSGFRTEAFF. Written as DNA, the CDR3 is TGTGCCAGCACCTCGGGGTTTAGGACTGAAGCTTTCTTT.

V is TRBV28 and J is TRBJ1-2; D is perhaps TRBD1 (5 bases). The CDR3 contains 14 residues. With 8 bases removed from V and 3 bases from J, the gap between germline ends came to 16 bases. Germline values: CDR1 MDHEN, CDR2 SYDVKM. The CDR3, as DNA: TGTGCCAGCCACCGGGGGGGGTTCGACTATGGCTACACCTTC. Protein: CASHRGGFDYGYTF.

DNA of the CDR3: TGCGCCAGCAGCTTGGGACAAGACAATGAGCAGTTCTTC. Its protein product is CASSLGQDNEQFF. The J gene is TRBJ2-1, the V gene TRBV5-1; D call uncertain. The V gene lost 0 bases and the J gene lost 5 bases, with 6 bases spanning the gap. This CDR3 region has 13 residues. CDR1 and CDR2 (germline): SGHRS, YFSETQ.

The gene calls are TRBV7-6 and TRBJ2-1; a possible D gene is TRBD1 (6 bases). Deletions cut 4 bases from V and 9 bases from J, with 25 bases between. Germline V gives CDR1 SGHVS, CDR2 FNYEAQ. There are 17 residues in the CDR3. The CDR3 nucleotides are TGTGCCAGCAGCTCCCAAGGGGGTATAGGGGTAAAGGGTGAGCAGTTCTTC. Translating it yields CASSSQGGIGVKGEQFF.

CDR3 loop: CSARQGGNYGYTF. CDR3 in DNA: TGCAGCGCAAGACAGGGGGGCAACTATGGCTACACCTTC. This chain links TRBV29-1 with TRBJ1-2; 9 positions match TRBD1. With V trimmed by 7 bases and J by 2 bases, 5 bases remained unmatched. Germline V lookup: CDR1 SQVTM, CDR2 ANQGSEA. The CDR3 consists of 13 residues.

The genes are TRBV7-6 and TRBJ1-6; D perhaps matches TRBD1 (5 bases). V gave up 2 bases and J gave up 9 bases, with 14 bases separating them. Germline-derived CDR1 and CDR2 are SGHVS and FNYEAQ. This CDR3 has 15 amino acids. This CDR3 is CASSLYRQGTSPLHF. Written as DNA, the CDR3 is TGTGCCAGCAGCTTATATCGCCAGGGCACTTCACCCCTCCACTTT.

The gene calls are TRBV28 and TRBJ2-3, with 8 bases fitting TRBD1. CDR3 size: 14 residues. V trimming: 5 bases; J trimming: 3 bases; junction bases outside the gene matches: 4. Germline-derived CDR1 and CDR2 are MDHEN and SYDVKM. The CDR3 bases are TGTGCCAGCAGTCCCGGGGACAGGACAGATACGCAGTATTTT. Translating it yields CASSPGDRTDTQYF.

This CDR3 is CASSLVAENYGYTF. DNA for the CDR3: TGCGCCAGCAGCTTGGTCGCGGAAAATTATGGCTACACCTTC. The chain couples TRBV5-1 to TRBJ1-2; D remains ambiguous. The CDR3 spans 14 residues. The V gene lost 0 bases and the J gene lost 5 bases, with 11 bases spanning the gap. Germline V gene lookup returns CDR1 SGHRS and CDR2 YFSETQ.

This sequence joins TRBV11-2 and TRBJ2-1, with TRBD2 matching 11 bases. J lost 5 bases, V lost 1 base, and 7 bases had no gene match. The CDR3 is made up of 17 amino acids. Per germline, CDR1 SGHAT and CDR2 FQNNGV. The CDR3 reads CASSLGALAGADNEQFF. The CDR3 region has the DNA TGTGCCAGCAGCTTAGGGGCACTAGCGGGAGCGGACAATGAGCAGTTCTTC.

This clone was counted between two and nine times. This rearrangement joins TRBV10-3 to TRBJ2-7, with D possibly TRBD1 on 6 matching bases. V was cut by 11 bases and J by 4 bases, with 15 bases left in between. The CDR3 has 12 residues. Per the germline V gene, CDR1 is ENHRY and CDR2 is SYGVKD. The CDR3 nucleotides read TGTGCCCCGGGGCAGGGGATATACGAGCAGTACTTC. It codes for CAPGQGIYEQYF.